This T cell receptor beta chain derives from a study of T-cell reconstitution after alpha-beta-depleted transplantation in children. This clonotype was recorded a few times. Germline V gene lookup returns CDR1 MDHEN and CDR2 SYDVKM. J lost 3 bases, V lost 3 bases, and 8 bases had no gene match. The CDR3 loop spans 15 amino acids. Molecular barcoding with unique molecular identifiers was used for the TCRbeta library. TCRdb processed the PCR reads anew with MiXCR; each CDR3 protein has one entry. Among 640,000 or so distinct CDR3 sequences listed, roughly 15% were seen once. The clonotype originates from a human donor who donated a stem cell graft to a child with acute myeloid leukemia. Source: PBMCs from the stem cell graft donor, taken from the stem cell graft. The chain joins TRBV28 to TRBJ2-7, with TRBD2 matching over 7 bases. CDR3 residues: CASSLGGRPLYEQYV. The CDR3 DNA sequence: TGTGCCAGCAGTTTGGGAGGGAGGCCCCTCTACGAGCAGTACGTC.